This record concerns one T cell receptor (beta chain) sequence. Its antigen remains unknown. The read is 3 residues too short to cover the CDR3 end, so that end is filled in from the germline J gene. Germline V lookup: CDR1 LNHDA, CDR2 SQIVND (reference sequence). V was shortened by 4 bases and J by 3 bases, with 16 bases between the two germline ends. This CDR3 has 15 amino acids. The assay was immunoSEQ multiplex PCR, and TCRdb's table has in-frame clones only and misses some. The data show some 31,000 clones, and the top ten clones hold approximately 3%. This sample is drawn from a study of T cells in women clearing cervical HPV infection. Study-wide findings and caveats: Timing of associations relative to infection is unclear; T-cell subsets were not isolated.

The clonotype comes from a woman aged 18 to 69 with a cervical HPV16 infection that either progressed to CIN3+ or cleared (not recorded which). V usage is TRBV19 and J usage is TRBJ2-7, with D tentatively TRBD1 (6 bases). Specimen: blood buffy coat. The CDR3 sequence: CASSTRGRGVYEQYF. The covered CDR3 bases are TGTGCCAGTAGTACCCGAGGCAGGGGCGTCTACGAG.